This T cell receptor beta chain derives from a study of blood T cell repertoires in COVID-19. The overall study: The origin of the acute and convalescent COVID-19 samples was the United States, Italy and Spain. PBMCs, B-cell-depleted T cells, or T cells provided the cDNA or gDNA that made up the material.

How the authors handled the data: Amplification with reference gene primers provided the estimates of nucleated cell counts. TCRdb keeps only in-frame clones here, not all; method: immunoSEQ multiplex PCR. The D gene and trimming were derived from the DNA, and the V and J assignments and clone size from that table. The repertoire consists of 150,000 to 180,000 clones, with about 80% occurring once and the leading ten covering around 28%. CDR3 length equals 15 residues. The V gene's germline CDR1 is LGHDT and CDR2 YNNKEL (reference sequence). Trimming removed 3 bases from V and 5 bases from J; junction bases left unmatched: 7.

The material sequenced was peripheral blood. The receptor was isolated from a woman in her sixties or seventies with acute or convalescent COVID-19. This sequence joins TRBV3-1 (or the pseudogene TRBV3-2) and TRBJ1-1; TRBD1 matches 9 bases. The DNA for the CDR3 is TGTGCCAGCAGCCACCCGGGACAGGGTAGGACTGAAGCTTTCTTT. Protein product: CASSHPGQGRTEAFF.